The present TCR beta chain was sequenced within a study of early T cells in non-severe SARS-CoV-2 infection. Study background: It was bulk RNA from unsorted whole blood that was sequenced, and the chains were unpaired.

Trimming cost V 4 bases and J 0 bases, with 7 bases left between them. The CDR3 totals 13 residues. Looked up from germline, CDR1 is MNHEY and CDR2 is SMNVEV (reference sequence). Study-wide results and limits: Reliance on VDJdb matching favored anti-spike CD8 responses; private and CD4 specificities were missed.

The TCR library protocol attached unique molecular identifiers to the individual cDNA molecules. TCRdb re-analysed the 5' RACE reads in MiXCR, keeping a single row per CDR3 protein. This table holds tens of thousands of distinct CDR3 sequences, about 6.7% found once. This clonotype has a handful of counts. Its antigen is currently unknown. This receptor was obtained from an adult who was a healthcare worker with PCR-confirmed SARS-CoV-2 infection or an uninfected control (not recorded which). Sequenced material: whole blood. This chain uses TRBV27 with TRBJ2-7; D is uncertain. As DNA, the CDR3 is TGTGCCAGCAGTTCATCCCTCTCCTACGAGCAGTACTTC. This translates into CASSSSLSYEQYF.